Here is one T cell receptor beta chain with its context. A read error may account for a junction end that differs from germline. The data derive from a study of blood T cells in healthy people across ages. Germline V gives CDR1 LGHNA, CDR2 YSLEER. The CDR3 spans 13 residues. The authors ran a second PCR of about 6 to 11 cycles using a sample-barcoded 5' primer and a J-beta primer mix. TCRdb ran MiXCR on the 5' RACE reads and lists one entry per CDR3 protein. The sample shows hundreds of thousands of distinct CDR3 sequences, roughly 44% of them seen only once. The material sequenced was blood. The TCR sequence derives from a man between 60 and 75 years old in good health. This chain links TRBV4-3 with TRBJ2-3; D remains ambiguous. The CDR3: CAGSQVVSDTQYF. The CDR3 DNA follows: TGCGCCGGCAGCCAAGTCGTTTCAGATACGCAGTATTTT.